These 9 T cell receptor beta chains were sequenced from one sample in a study of cytomegalovirus exposure and HLA in healthy donors. Researchers ran the PCR with 60 Vbeta and 13 Jbeta primers. Libraries were prepared by immunoSEQ multiplex PCR; TCRdb keeps only in-frame clonotypes and omits some of them. The data contain tens of thousands of clones, roughly 81% of them singletons. The sample comprised PBMCs. Receptors originate from a woman aged 30 to 39 in good health and CMV-seronegative.

The J gene is TRBJ1-1, the V gene TRBV6-5; D gene ambiguous. The germline V gene encodes CDR1 MNHEY and CDR2 SVGAGI. CDR3 length: 15 residues. The germline V and J ends were trimmed by 5 bases and 1 base, with 14 bases remaining between them. The CDR3 DNA reads as TGTGCCAGCAGTCTCACAGCTAGCGGGAACACTGAAGCTTTCTTT. Translating gives CASSLTASGNTEAFF.

The chain couples TRBV6-5 to TRBJ2-5, with D maybe TRBD1 (6 bases). V lost 7 bases and J lost 7, with 19 bases in between. Germline values: CDR1 MNHEY, CDR2 SVGAGI. The CDR3 sequence is 14 residues long. As DNA, the CDR3 is TGTGCCAGCAATTCCCCTAACGCACAGGGGACCCAGTACTTC. This codes for CASNSPNAQGTQYF.

The chain combines TRBV7-2 with TRBJ1-2; D ambiguous. CDR1 is SGHTA, CDR2 FQGNSA, per germline. The V end lost 0 bases, the J end lost 8 bases, and 7 bases lay between the germline ends. The length of the CDR3 is 12 residues. In nucleotides, the CDR3 is TGTGCCAGCAGCTTAGCGCTGGCCGGCTACACCTTC. This sequence encodes CASSLALAGYTF.

V and J are TRBV29-1 and TRBJ2-2; tentatively, D is TRBD1 (6 bases). V lost 4 bases, J lost 5 bases, and 11 bases lay in between. This CDR3 is built from 13 residues. CDR1 and CDR2 from the germline V gene are SQVTM and ANQGSEA. CDR3 nucleotide sequence: TGCAGCGTTGCTGGCCAGGGGACCGGGGAGCTGTTTTTT. Translated, it gives CSVAGQGTGELFF.

This chain links TRBV14 with TRBJ2-7; TRBD1 matches 10 bases. The length of the CDR3 is 16 residues. With V trimmed by 0 bases and J by 2 bases, 4 bases remained unmatched. The germline V gene has CDR1 SGHDN and CDR2 FVKESK. CDR3 sequence (DNA): TGTGCCAGCAGCCAAGATTGGGGGACAGGGGCCTACGAGCAGTACTTC. This translates into CASSQDWGTGAYEQYF.

The V gene is TRBV4-2, the J gene TRBJ2-7; 9 bases map to TRBD1. The germline CDR1 and CDR2 sequences are LGHNA and YNFKEQ. The J segment lost 6 bases and the V segment lost 0 bases, leaving 9 bases of the junction unmatched. There are 16 residues in the CDR3. The CDR3 bases are TGTGCCAGCAGCCAAGATGTGCAGGGACAGGGTTCCGAGCAGTACTTC. It encodes CASSQDVQGQGSEQYF.

The chain links TRBV5-1 to TRBJ2-5; D unresolved. This CDR3 is built from 14 residues. The germline V gene has CDR1 SGHRS and CDR2 YFSETQ. Trimming left V 0 bases short and J 1 base short, with 7 bases between. The CDR3 loop is CASSLDPGQETQYF. CDR3 coding DNA: TGCGCCAGCAGCTTGGATCCAGGCCAAGAGACCCAGTACTTC. Combining the CDR3 with reference TRBV5-1 and TRBJ2-5 gives the whole variable domain KAGVTQTPRYLIKTRGQQVTLSCSPISGHRSVSWYQQTPGQGLQFLFEYFSETQRNKGNFPGRFSGRQFSNSRSEMNVSTLELGDSALYLCASSLDPGQETQYFGPGTRLLVL.

The V and J genes are TRBV13 and TRBJ2-7; 7 bases fit TRBD1. Trimming removed 5 bases from V and 2 bases from J; junction bases left unmatched: 9. Germline V gene lookup returns CDR1 PRHDT and CDR2 FYEKMQ (reference sequence). The CDR3 covers 15 residues. CDR3 amino acids: CASSPGTVLAYEQYF. CDR3 bases: TGTGCCAGCAGCCCTGGGACAGTGCTGGCCTACGAGCAGTACTTC.

The J gene is TRBJ2-2, the V gene TRBV5-1; 8 bases agree with TRBD1. Germline V CDR1 and CDR2: SGHRS, YFSETQ. V shed 4 bases and J 5 bases; nucleotides not matched to a gene: 7. This CDR3 spans 15 amino acids. The CDR3 region is CASSPRQGSTGELFF. Written as DNA, the CDR3 is TGCGCCAGCAGCCCCAGACAGGGGAGTACCGGGGAGCTGTTTTTT. The full variable domain, completed using reference TRBV5-1 and TRBJ2-2, is KAGVTQTPRYLIKTRGQQVTLSCSPISGHRSVSWYQQTPGQGLQFLFEYFSETQRNKGNFPGRFSGRQFSNSRSEMNVSTLELGDSALYLCASSPRQGSTGELFFGEGSRLTVL.